The 15 T cell receptor beta chains listed next were all sequenced from one sample in a study of OX40 agonist ivuxolimab in advanced cancers. The method was immunoSEQ multiplex PCR; TCRdb's version includes in-frame clones alone and lacks a portion of them. The table includes about 88,000 clones, 80% to 90% detected once. This material consisted of CD4+ or CD8+ T cells sorted from blood, taken in a trial of the OX40 agonist ivuxolimab. The receptors come from an adult with an advanced solid tumor such as melanoma, head and neck, liver or kidney cancer.

This clone appeared a few times. The genes are TRBV10-3 and TRBJ1-6; no firm D call. This CDR3 contains 15 residues. V dropped 0 bases and J dropped 8 bases, with 11 bases sitting between them. Germline CDR1 ENHRY, CDR2 SYGVKD. CDR3 nucleotide sequence: TGTGCCATCAGTGAGTCACGTGACGGTTATTCACCCCTCCACTTT. Residues: CAISESRDGYSPLHF.

This chain uses TRBV7-2 with TRBJ1-2, with unresolved D. V was pared by 5 bases and J by 4 bases, with 11 bases between. Germline V gene sequence: CDR1 SGHTA, CDR2 FQGNSA. This CDR3 has 13 residues. The CDR3 DNA is TGTGCCAGCAGCCCAGACTCGGCCTATGGCTACACCTTC. Its translation: CASSPDSAYGYTF.

In this sample, this clone turned up once. The chain recombines TRBV7-2 with TRBJ1-6, with D tentatively TRBD1 (5 bases). Germline CDR1 and CDR2: SGHTA and FQGNSA. CDR3 size: 14 residues. Trimming cost V 7 bases and J 9 bases, with 16 bases left between them. The CDR3 reads CASNRRSQGSPLHF. DNA of the CDR3: TGTGCCAGCAACCGGCGGTCTCAGGGTTCACCCCTCCACTTT.

The rearrangement links TRBV11-2 to TRBJ2-7, with D possibly being TRBD2 (6 bases). CDR1 and CDR2 (germline): SGHAT, FQNNGV. There are 16 residues in the CDR3. The V gene lost 5 bases and the J gene lost 5 bases, with 22 bases spanning the gap. As DNA, the CDR3 is TGTGCCAGCAGCGACTACACCGGGACTCAACGTGACGAGCAGTACTTC. It specifies CASSDYTGTQRDEQYF.

The rearrangement joins TRBV2 to TRBJ1-4; D is unclear. The CDR3 contains 13 residues. Germline V gives CDR1 SNHLY, CDR2 FYNNEI. Trimming removed 6 bases at V and 6 bases at J, with 11 bases between. CDR3 DNA sequence: TGTGCCAGCAGGAGGGTTAGGGATGAAAAACTGTTTTTT. Amino acid sequence: CASRRVRDEKLFF.

A remark on this clone: A junction boundary mismatches the germline segment, possibly from a read error. The chain is built from TRBV13 and TRBJ2-3; D is unresolved. Germline V gene lookup returns CDR1 PRHDT and CDR2 FYEKMQ (reference sequence). The CDR3 has 13 residues. CDR3 sequence reads: CASSLGRHGTQYF. The CDR3, as DNA: TGTGCCAGCAGCTTAGGGAGGCATGGTACGCAGTACTTT.

This clone was recorded once. The CDR3 is CASSRSGAYQETQYF. CDR3 bases: TGTGCCAGTAGTAGGAGCGGAGCGTACCAAGAGACCCAGTACTTC. This chain links TRBV19 with TRBJ2-5; possibly TRBD2 for D (5 bases). V was shortened by 4 bases and J by 0 bases, with 12 bases between the two germline ends. Germline lookup yields CDR1 LNHDA and CDR2 SQIVND (reference sequence). The CDR3 spans 15 residues.

The chain joins TRBV7-9 to TRBJ1-5; the D is unclear. CDR3 length: 14 residues. V dropped 2 bases and J dropped 1 base, with 6 bases sitting between them. CDR1 SEHNR and CDR2 FQNEAQ come from the germline V gene (reference sequence). The CDR3: CASSLSQSNQPQHF. CDR3 sequence (DNA): TGTGCCAGCAGCTTATCGCAAAGCAATCAGCCCCAGCATTTT.

V gene TRBV9 combines with J gene TRBJ2-7, with D possibly matching TRBD2 (5 bases). The CDR3 is made up of 15 amino acids. Deletions cut 4 bases from V and 0 bases from J, with 14 bases between. CDR1 and CDR2 (germline): SGDLS, YYNGEE. The CDR3 DNA reads TGTGCCAGCAGCCCCCGGGGAGAGGCCTCCTACGAGCAGTACTTC. Its protein product is CASSPRGEASYEQYF.

CDR3 in DNA: TGTGCCAGTAGTTTCGCAGGACCAGGGGCAGATACGCAGTATTTT. Translated: CASSFAGPGADTQYF. The J gene is TRBJ2-3, the V gene TRBV19; tentatively, D is TRBD1 (6 bases). V was cut by 5 bases and J by 4 bases, with 16 bases left in between. Germline lookup yields CDR1 LNHDA and CDR2 SQIVND (reference sequence). The CDR3 is made up of 15 amino acids.

The count of this clone is one. The rearrangement uses TRBV5-4 and TRBJ2-1, with D perhaps TRBD1 or TRBD2 (6 bases each). Germline V lookup: CDR1 SGHNT, CDR2 YYREEE (reference sequence). The CDR3 sequence is 15 residues long. V dropped 4 bases and J dropped 6 bases, with 17 bases sitting between them. CDR3 region: CASSARGGGFNEQFF. CDR3 in DNA: TGTGCCAGCAGCGCCAGGGGAGGAGGGTTCAATGAGCAGTTCTTC.

V usage is TRBV6-5 and J usage is TRBJ1-1; TRBD1 might be the D (5 bases). V lost 2 bases, J lost 1 base, and 8 bases lay in between. Germline lookup yields CDR1 MNHEY and CDR2 SVGAGI. The CDR3 totals 14 residues. In DNA, the CDR3 is TGTGCCAGCAGTTACGCCGGGACGAACACTGAAGCTTTCTTT. Translated: CASSYAGTNTEAFF.

The J gene is TRBJ1-1, the V gene TRBV20-1, with D uncertain. The CDR3 has 11 amino acids. The germline CDR1 and CDR2 sequences are DFQATT and SNEGSKA (reference sequence). Trimming removed 4 bases at V and 5 bases at J, with 8 bases between. The CDR3: CSATYDTEAFF. CDR3 DNA: TGCAGTGCTACCTATGATACTGAAGCTTTCTTT.

This chain links TRBV5-6 with TRBJ2-3; 9 bases are a match to TRBD1. Looked up from germline, CDR1 is SGHDT and CDR2 is YYEEEE. CDR3 length: 16 residues. Trimming took 1 base from V and 4 from J; bases not matched to a gene: 7. The CDR3 region is CASSLRDRVGADTQYF. The CDR3, as DNA: TGTGCCAGCAGCTTGAGGGACAGGGTAGGGGCAGATACGCAGTATTTT.

The chain carries TRBV6-5 and TRBJ2-7; 9 positions match TRBD2. The CDR3 spans 15 residues. Per germline, CDR1 MNHEY and CDR2 SVGAGI. V shed 4 bases, J shed 1 base, and the junction held 5 bases outside the gene matches. The chain's CDR3 is CASSSPTSGSYEQYF. DNA for the CDR3: TGTGCCAGCAGTTCCCCGACTAGCGGATCCTACGAGCAGTACTTC.